These T cell receptor beta chains were read from a single sample in a study of T cell responses to AZD1222 COVID-19 vaccine. Profiled with immunoSEQ multiplex PCR; TCRdb holds only in-frame clones, not every one. This sample carries around 120,000 clones, about 92% of them seen once, and the ten largest clones take 0.85% to 1.3%. Sequencing used peripheral blood, obtained on day 0 of AZD1222 vaccination. The receptors stem from an adult in good health. Both conserved end residues are part of each CDR3. Fields, in order: V gene, clone size, J gene, D gene, CDR3 protein, CDR3 DNA. The D gene is left open where the match is weak. Only some rows state a clone size, as once, few, many or a class for expanded clones.

TRBV5-1	once	TRBJ2-7	TRBD2	CASSSYLAGDRYEQYF	TGCGCCAGCAGCTCTTACCTAGCGGGAGATAGGTACGAGCAGTACTTC
TRBV21-1	NA	TRBJ1-1	NA	CASSQRPMNTEAFF	TGTGCCAGCAGTCAGAGGCCCATGAACACTGAAGCTTTCTTT
TRBV28	NA	TRBJ2-4	TRBD1	CAISRQGRLAKNIQYF	TGTGCCATCTCGAGACAGGGAAGACTAGCCAAAAACATTCAGTACTTC
TRBV7-9	NA	TRBJ1-3	NA	CASSLGVNTIYF	TGTGCCAGCAGCTTGGGGGTGAACACCATATATTTT
TRBV25-1	NA	TRBJ1-4	NA	CASSDPGGPNEKLFF	TGTGCCAGCAGTGATCCTGGGGGGCCTAATGAAAAACTGTTTTTT
TRBV7-9	NA	TRBJ1-3	TRBD1	CASSSSTGTNTIYF	TGTGCCAGCAGCTCTTCGACAGGGACAAACACCATATATTTT
TRBV9	NA	TRBJ2-2	TRBD2	CASSVSLSGGAGELFF	TGTGCCAGCAGCGTCTCCTTAAGCGGGGGCGCCGGGGAGCTGTTTTTT
TRBV7-6	NA	TRBJ1-5	NA	CASSPSLGGRNQPQHF	TGTGCCAGCAGCCCAAGCTTGGGAGGTCGCAATCAGCCCCAGCATTTT
TRBV7-6	NA	TRBJ2-1	NA	CASSLGRGSYNEQFF	TGTGCCAGCAGTTTGGGGCGGGGCAGCTACAATGAGCAGTTCTTC
TRBV19	NA	TRBJ1-2	TRBD1	CASSIQQGANYGYTF	TGTGCCAGTAGTATCCAACAGGGGGCTAACTATGGCTACACCTTC
TRBV11-2	once	TRBJ2-2	NA	CASSLGGGSLTGELFF	TGTGCCAGCAGCTTAGGCGGCGGGTCCTTGACCGGGGAGCTGTTTTTT
TRBV10-3	NA	TRBJ2-1	TRBD2	CAYRGGLYNEQFF	TGTGCCTATCGGGGGGGGCTCTACAATGAGCAGTTCTTC
TRBV11-2	NA	TRBJ2-7	TRBD1	CASSFFPGQPYEQYF	TGTGCCAGCAGCTTCTTCCCGGGACAGCCCTACGAGCAGTACTTC